This T cell receptor beta chain was recovered during a study of response to subunit inactivated influenza vaccine. Study-wide findings and caveats: New T cells are recruited in small numbers by each seasonal influenza vaccination, according to the authors' suggestion.

In TCRdb, the RT-PCR reads were re-called with MiXCR into one record per CDR3 protein. Of a few hundred thousand distinct CDR3 sequences listed, 20% to 25% are singletons. In its sample, this clonotype was seen a few times. Antigen: not known. This CDR3 is built from 15 residues. V was cut by 6 bases and J by 6 bases, with 17 bases left in between. The germline V gene encodes CDR1 MNHEY and CDR2 SVGEGT. This clonotype originated in a man aged 45 to 75 who received an inactivated influenza vaccine. V is TRBV6-2 or TRBV6-3 and J is TRBJ2-2; TRBD2 is a possible D gene (6 bases). The sequenced sample was PBMCs from blood, obtained about 19 months after vaccination. The CDR3 coding sequence is TGTGCCAGCAGGGGGACTGCCTGGAATGCCGGGGAGCTGTTTTTT. Translation gives CASRGTAWNAGELFF.